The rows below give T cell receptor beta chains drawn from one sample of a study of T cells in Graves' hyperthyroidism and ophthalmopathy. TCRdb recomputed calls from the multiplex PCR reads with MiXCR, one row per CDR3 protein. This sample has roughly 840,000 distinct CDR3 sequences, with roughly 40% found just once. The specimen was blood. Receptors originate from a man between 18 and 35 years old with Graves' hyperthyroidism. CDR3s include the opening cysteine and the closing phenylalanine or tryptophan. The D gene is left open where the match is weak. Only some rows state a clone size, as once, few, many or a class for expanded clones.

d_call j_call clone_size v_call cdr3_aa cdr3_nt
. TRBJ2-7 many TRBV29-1 CSVRDLTYEQYF TGCAGCGTCCGGGACCTAACCTACGAGCAGTACTTC
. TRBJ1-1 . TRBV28 CASSILDGLGLNTEAFF TGTGCCAGCAGTATACTGGACGGTCTGGGGTTGAACACTGAAGCTTTCTTT
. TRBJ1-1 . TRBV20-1 CSAYTREAFF TGCAGTGCCTATACCAGGGAGGCTTTCTTT
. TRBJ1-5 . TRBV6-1 CAGQGLGNQPQHF TGTGCCGGCCAGGGGCTTGGCAATCAGCCCCAGCATTTT
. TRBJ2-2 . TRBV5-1 CASSFQDIGELFF TGCGCCAGCAGCTTTCAGGACATCGGGGAGCTGTTTTTT
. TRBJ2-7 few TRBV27 CASSLIQGYEQYF TGTGCCAGCAGTTTAATACAGGGCTACGAGCAGTACTTC
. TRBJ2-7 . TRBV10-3 CAIRFDGGSYEQYF TGTGCCATCCGTTTCGACGGGGGCTCCTACGAGCAGTACTTC
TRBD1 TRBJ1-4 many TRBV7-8 CASSARTGENEKLFF TGTGCCAGCAGCGCGAGGACAGGGGAGAATGAAAAACTGTTTTTT
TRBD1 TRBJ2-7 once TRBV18 CASSQNDRGAEQYF TGTGCCAGCTCACAAAATGACAGGGGGGCCGAGCAGTACTTC
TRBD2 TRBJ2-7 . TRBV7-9 CASSLNIAGGLSYEQYF TGTGCCAGCAGCTTAAACATAGCGGGAGGCCTCTCCTACGAGCAGTACTTC
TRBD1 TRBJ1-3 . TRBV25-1 CASSAYRGIGNTIYF TGTGCCAGCAGTGCATACAGGGGGATCGGAAACACCATATATTTT
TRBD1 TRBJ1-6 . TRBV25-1 CASLPGQDNSPLHF TGTGCCAGCTTGCCGGGACAGGATAATTCACCCCTCCACTTT
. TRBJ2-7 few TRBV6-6 CASSSHSSGEQYF TGTGCCAGCAGTTCCCACTCGTCTGGGGAGCAGTACTTC
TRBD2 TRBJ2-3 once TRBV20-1 CSAVFFTTSGADTQYF TGCAGTGCCGTTTTTTTTACGACTAGCGGGGCAGATACGCAGTATTTT
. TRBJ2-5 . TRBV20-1 CSAIQPTQETQYF TGCAGTGCTATACAGCCGACCCAAGAGACCCAGTACTTC
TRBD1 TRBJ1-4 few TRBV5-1 CASSVNSGTGNEKLFF TGCGCCAGCAGCGTGAATTCCGGGACAGGGAATGAAAAACTGTTTTTT
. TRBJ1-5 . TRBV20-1 CSVPGGHF TGCAGTGTACCCGGCGGGCATTTT
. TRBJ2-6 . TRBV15 CATSRRVASGANVLTF TGTGCCACCAGCCGAAGGGTTGCCTCTGGGGCCAACGTCCTGACTTTC
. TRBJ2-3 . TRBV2 CASSALRRKADTQYF TGTGCCAGCAGTGCTTTGCGTCGGAAGGCAGATACGCAGTATTTT
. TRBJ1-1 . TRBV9 CASSAGQLDTEAFF TGTGCCAGCAGCGCCGGACAGTTAGACACTGAAGCTTTCTTT
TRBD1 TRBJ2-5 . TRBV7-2 CASSWTGLETQYF TGTGCCAGCAGCTGGACAGGTCTAGAGACCCAGTACTTC
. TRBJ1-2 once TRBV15 CATSRPQGNYGYTF TGTGCCACCAGCAGACCCCAGGGAAACTATGGCTACACCTTC
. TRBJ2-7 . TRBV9 CASSGSSYKQYF TGTGCCAGCAGCGGGAGCTCCTACAAGCAGTACTTC
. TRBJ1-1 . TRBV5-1 CASSGEGGGTEAFF TGCGCCAGCAGTGGAGAGGGGGGTGGCACTGAAGCTTTCTTT
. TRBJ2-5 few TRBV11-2 CASRIAETQYF TGTGCCAGCAGGATAGCGGAGACCCAGTACTTC
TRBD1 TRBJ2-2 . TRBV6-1 CASSPGDRGHRTGELFF TGTGCCAGCAGCCCCGGAGACAGGGGGCATCGCACCGGGGAGCTGTTTTTT
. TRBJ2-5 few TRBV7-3 CASSPQGWYQETQYF TGTGCCAGCAGCCCCCAGGGATGGTACCAAGAGACCCAGTACTTC